A selection of T cell receptor beta chains follows, all from one sample in a study of T cells in Graves' hyperthyroidism and ophthalmopathy. A single record per CDR3 protein comes from TCRdb applying MiXCR to the multiplex PCR reads. The profile shows approximately 480,000 distinct CDR3 sequences, roughly 20% of them singletons. The sequencing input was blood. Receptor source: a man aged 18 to 29 with Graves' hyperthyroidism. Each CDR3 is given with its conserved first and last residue. The D gene is left open where the match is weak. Not every row has a clone size; where given, it reads once, few, many or a size class.

d_gene,abundance,j_gene,v_gene,CDR3aa,CDR3nt
.,many,TRBJ1-2,TRBV2,CASRVTGNYGYTF,TGTGCCAGCAGGGTTACAGGGAACTATGGCTACACCTTC
.,.,TRBJ2-2,TRBV24-1,CATSDPGTSTGELFF,TGTGCCACCAGTGATCCAGGGACATCCACCGGGGAGCTGTTTTTT
.,many,TRBJ2-4,TRBV6-1,CASSEPDLLAKNIQYF,TGTGCCAGCAGTGAACCCGACTTACTAGCCAAAAACATTCAGTACTTC
.,many,TRBJ1-1,TRBV28,CASLEAFF,TGTGCCAGCCTCGAAGCTTTCTTT
.,many,TRBJ2-2,TRBV9,CAIQVAGELFF,TGTGCCATTCAGGTGGCCGGGGAGCTGTTTTTT
.,many,TRBJ1-3,TRBV28,CASSTQGSGGNTIYF,TGTGCCAGCAGTACCCAGGGATCGGGGGGAAACACCATATATTTT
TRBD1,many,TRBJ1-2,TRBV6-5,CASSTIQGGNYGYTF,TGTGCCAGCAGTACTATACAGGGGGGCAACTATGGCTACACCTTC
.,many,TRBJ1-1,TRBV30,CAWSKDLSLNTEAFF,TGTGCCTGGAGTAAAGACTTGTCCCTTAACACTGAAGCTTTCTTT
TRBD2,many,TRBJ2-7,TRBV10-3,CAISTFGGDYEQYF,TGTGCCATCAGTACTTTTGGGGGGGACTACGAGCAGTACTTC
.,many,TRBJ2-5,TRBV7-9,CASSLSARGGEETQYF,TGTGCCAGCAGCTTATCCGCCAGGGGGGGGGAAGAGACCCAGTACTTC
.,many,TRBJ1-6,TRBV12-3/TRBV12-4,CASSTGNSPLHF,TGTGCCAGCAGTACAGGGAACTCACCCCTCCACTTT
.,.,TRBJ2-7,TRBV10-1,CASSEFARCETPGDEQYF,TGCGCCAGCAGTGAGTTTGCTAGATGTGAGACCCCCGGAGACGAGCAGTACTTC
.,many,TRBJ1-6,TRBV6-1,CASSPGEYNSPLHF,TGTGCCAGCAGCCCCGGAGAATATAATTCACCCCTCCACTTT
.,many,TRBJ1-1,TRBV2,CASGFPDSLNTEAFF,TGTGCCAGTGGATTCCCGGACAGTCTGAACACTGAAGCTTTCTTT
TRBD1,many,TRBJ1-1,TRBV7-8,CASSLGTGGQDTEAFF,TGTGCCAGCAGCTTAGGGACAGGGGGCCAGGACACTGAAGCTTTCTTT
.,.,TRBJ2-7,TRBV7-8,CASSASISSGSYEQYF,TGTGCCAGCTCAGCTTCCATATCAAGCGGGTCCTACGAGCAGTACTTC
.,few,TRBJ2-7,TRBV20-1,CSARPRGGHRGGAYEQYF,TGCAGTGCTAGACCCCGCGGGGGACACAGGGGCGGGGCTTACGAGCAGTACTTC
TRBD1,many,TRBJ1-1,TRBV6-1,CASSKQGANTEAFF,TGTGCCAGCAGTAAACAGGGGGCAAACACTGAAGCTTTCTTT
.,few,TRBJ2-7,TRBV11-2,CASSPYPGHSTSYEQYF,TGTGCCAGCAGCCCTTACCCTGGACATTCCACTTCCTACGAGCAGTACTTC
.,many,TRBJ2-6,TRBV6-1,CASSEAENSGANVLTF,TGTGCCAGCAGTGAAGCTGAGAACTCTGGGGCCAACGTCCTGACTTTC
.,.,TRBJ1-2,TRBV30,CAWTQFIANYGYTF,TGTGCCTGGACTCAGTTCATAGCTAACTATGGCTACACCTTC
TRBD2,few,TRBJ2-2,TRBV7-3,CASSPKGPRLATGELFF,TGTGCCAGCAGCCCTAAGGGTCCCCGACTAGCTACCGGGGAGCTGTTTTTT
.,many,TRBJ1-5,TRBV6-1,CASSEGRQSNQPQHF,TGTGCCAGCAGTGAAGGTCGGCAGAGCAATCAGCCCCAGCATTTT
.,.,TRBJ2-2,TRBV28,CASSFGPLGTSNTGELFF,TGTGCCAGCAGTTTCGGTCCTCTCGGGACTTCGAACACCGGGGAGCTGTTTTTT
.,many,TRBJ1-3,TRBV28,CASSPGQVGNTIYF,TGTGCCAGTTCACCCGGCCAGGTGGGAAACACCATATATTTT
TRBD2,many,TRBJ2-2,TRBV10-2,CASSESAGGRYRANTGELFF,TGCGCCAGCAGTGAGTCGGCGGGGGGGCGGTATCGCGCGAACACCGGGGAGCTGTTTTTT
.,many,TRBJ1-5,TRBV6-1,CASSPNYSNQPQHF,TGTGCCAGCAGCCCGAACTATAGCAATCAGCCCCAGCATTTT
.,many,TRBJ2-2,TRBV27,CASSWGQNTGELFF,TGTGCCAGCAGTTGGGGACAAAACACCGGGGAGCTGTTTTTT
TRBD1,many,TRBJ1-1,TRBV5-1,CASTFDVRGLKTEAFF,TGCGCCAGCACCTTCGATGTCAGGGGGCTGAAGACTGAAGCTTTCTTT
TRBD2,few,TRBJ2-3,TRBV2,CASSGTSGGPDTQYF,TGTGCCAGCAGTGGGACTAGCGGGGGGCCAGATACGCAGTATTTT
TRBD1,few,TRBJ1-5,TRBV30,CAWKDSGGSNQPQHF,TGTGCCTGGAAGGACTCAGGGGGTAGCAATCAGCCCCAGCATTTT
.,many,TRBJ2-7,TRBV4-1,CASSQDVGAYEQYF,TGCGCCAGCAGCCAAGATGTGGGGGCCTACGAGCAGTACTTC
TRBD1,many,TRBJ1-2,TRBV28,CASSLRQGPANYGYTF,TGTGCCAGCAGTTTGCGACAGGGGCCCGCTAACTATGGCTACACCTTC
.,many,TRBJ2-7,TRBV20-1,CSARDQAVLLGEQYF,TGCAGTGCTAGAGATCAAGCCGTCCTCCTAGGGGAGCAGTACTTC
.,many,TRBJ2-7,TRBV24-1,CATSDTGSFYEQYF,TGTGCCACCAGTGATACCGGGTCTTTCTACGAGCAGTACTTC
TRBD1,.,TRBJ1-1,TRBV29-1,CSVAGGVLHTEAFF,TGCAGCGTTGCAGGGGGCGTATTGCACACTGAAGCTTTCTTT
.,.,TRBJ2-2,TRBV7-9,CASSTPGELFF,TGTGCCAGCTCAACCCCCGGGGAGCTGTTTTTT
.,.,TRBJ1-3,TRBV29-1,CSVEDLGGRGNTIYF,TGCAGCGTTGAAGATCTAGGTGGTAGGGGAAACACCATATATTTT
TRBD1,few,TRBJ2-2,TRBV11-1,CASSPGRDRGNTGELFF,TGTGCCAGCAGCCCTGGGAGGGACAGGGGGAACACCGGGGAGCTGTTTTTT
TRBD2,many,TRBJ2-7,TRBV20-1,CSAGGGVSYEQYF,TGCAGTGCCGGGGGGGGGGTCTCCTACGAGCAGTACTTC
TRBD1,many,TRBJ2-5,TRBV20-1,CSADGTAQETQYF,TGCAGTGCTGACGGGACAGCCCAAGAGACCCAGTACTTC
.,many,TRBJ1-2,TRBV20-1,CSAVKENSYGYTF,TGCAGTGCCGTTAAGGAGAACTCCTATGGCTACACCTTC